The 18 T cell receptor beta chains below come from one sample, sequenced in a study of STAT5B mutations in CD4+ large granular lymphocyte leukemia. Clones were sequenced by immunoSEQ multiplex PCR, and TCRdb holds only the in-frame ones, with some missing. This repertoire shows approximately 30,000 clones, 65% to 85% found once; its top ten account for under 2.5%. The sequenced sample consisted of CD4+ T cells from blood buffy coats. The receptors shown here come from a human donor in good health.

The rearrangement joins TRBV11-3 to TRBJ2-1; D remains ambiguous. Germline CDR1 and CDR2: SGHNT and YENEEA. This CDR3 comprises 13 residues. With 3 bases removed from V and 8 bases from J, the gap between germline ends came to 11 bases. The DNA of the CDR3 is TGTGCCAGCAGCTTGCACAGTGTCTATGAGCAGTTCTTC. This gives the protein CASSLHSVYEQFF. The variable domain in full, with the rest retrieved from reference TRBV11-3 and TRBJ2-1, is EAGVVQSPRYKIIEKKQPVAFWCNPISGHNTLYWYLQNLGQGPELLIRYENEEAVDDSQLPKDRFSAERLKGVDSTLKIQPAELGDSAVYLCASSLHSVYEQFFGPGTRLTVL.

J is TRBJ2-5 and V is TRBV6-5; D is possibly TRBD1 (5 bases). Germline assignment: CDR1 MNHEY and CDR2 SVGAGI. The length of the CDR3 is 14 residues. V was cut by 5 bases and J by 5 bases, with 15 bases left in between. CDR3 amino acids: CASSVGGRGETQYF. The CDR3 DNA reads as TGTGCCAGCAGTGTGGGTGGTAGGGGCGAGACCCAGTACTTC.

Details on this clone: Within the sample, other DNA sequences also encode this same CDR3. This chain joins TRBV19 and TRBJ1-5, with 11 nucleotides matching TRBD1. V dropped 3 bases and J dropped 7; count of bases not matched to a gene: 8. In germline, CDR1 is LNHDA, CDR2 SQIVND (reference sequence). CDR3 length equals 16 residues. The CDR3 region is CASSIPGQGARQPQHF. The CDR3 DNA sequence: TGTGCCAGTAGTATCCCCGGACAGGGGGCTAGGCAGCCCCAGCATTTT.

This clone was detected once. V gene TRBV7-2 combines with J gene TRBJ2-5, with D perhaps matching TRBD1 (6 bases). V lost 5 bases and J 2 bases, leaving 12 bases between the germline ends. This CDR3 comprises 14 residues. From germline, CDR1 is SGHTA and CDR2 FQGNSA. CDR3 sequence reads: CASSTGQKQETQYF. CDR3 coding DNA: TGTGCCAGCAGCACCGGACAGAAACAAGAGACCCAGTACTTC.

The chain couples TRBV5-6 to TRBJ2-7; the D gene is possibly TRBD1 (5 bases). The CDR3 extends over 14 amino acids. Germline CDR1 reads SGHDT; CDR2 reads YYEEEE. Trimming cost V 4 bases and J 4 bases, with 15 bases left between them. For the CDR3, the DNA is TGTGCCAGCAGCCGAAAGGGGCCCTCTTACGAGCAGTACTTC. This translates into CASSRKGPSYEQYF.

The CDR3: CASSVGLAGFNEQFF. CDR3 DNA sequence: TGCGCCAGCAGCGTGGGACTAGCGGGGTTCAATGAGCAGTTCTTC. This chain uses TRBV5-1 with TRBJ2-1; TRBD2 matches at 13 bases. The germline V gene has CDR1 SGHRS and CDR2 YFSETQ. With V trimmed by 4 bases and J by 6 bases, 4 bases remained unmatched. This CDR3 comprises 15 residues.

The chain couples TRBV10-3 to TRBJ1-5, with 12 nucleotides matching TRBD1. Germline-derived CDR1 and CDR2 are ENHRY and SYGVKD. V lost 3 bases and J lost 2; bases outside the gene matches: 2. This CDR3 region has 16 residues. The CDR3 DNA reads TGTGCCATCAGTGATGGGACAGGGGGCGGCAATCAGCCCCAGCATTTT. Residues: CAISDGTGGGNQPQHF.

The table lists this clone with a few counts. V gene TRBV5-1 combines with J gene TRBJ1-3, with 7 bases lining up with TRBD1. Looked up from germline, CDR1 is SGHRS and CDR2 is YFSETQ. Trimming cost V 2 bases and J 2 bases; bases outside gene matches: 4. The CDR3 consists of 15 residues. The CDR3 DNA sequence: TGCGCCAGCAGCTTACAAAGGGGGCCTGGAAACACCATATATTTT. It is translated as CASSLQRGPGNTIYF.

This chain joins TRBV18 and TRBJ2-7, with 11 bases that match TRBD2. Germline V gene data show CDR1 as KGHSH and CDR2 as LQKENI. The CDR3 has 14 residues. The junction had 2 bases not matched to a gene; V was cut back by 5 bases and J by 2 bases. CDR3 bases: TGTGCCAGCTCAACTAGCGGGGGAACCTACGAGCAGTACTTC. This sequence encodes CASSTSGGTYEQYF.

The V and J genes are TRBV6-1 and TRBJ2-1; weak D call: TRBD2 (6 bases). Trimming left V 4 bases short and J 3 bases short, with 16 bases between. This CDR3 region has 16 residues. Per germline, CDR1 MNHNS and CDR2 SASEGT. CDR3 protein: CASSAQPGLNYNEQFF. CDR3 in DNA: TGTGCCAGCAGTGCCCAACCGGGACTCAACTACAATGAGCAGTTCTTC.

This chain joins TRBV6-5 and TRBJ2-3, with TRBD1 matching 7 bases. J was trimmed by 4 bases and V by 6 bases; bases with no gene match: 4. Germline loops: CDR1 MNHEY, CDR2 SVGAGI. The CDR3 totals 13 residues. The CDR3 protein is CASRRQGSDTQYF. The DNA of the CDR3 is TGTGCCAGCAGGCGACAGGGTTCAGATACGCAGTATTTT.

The gene calls are TRBV2 and TRBJ2-1; 12 bases align to TRBD2. The junction had 9 bases not matched to a gene; V was cut back by 6 bases and J by 9 bases. CDR3 length: 15 amino acids. Germline assignment: CDR1 SNHLY and CDR2 FYNNEI. CDR3 residues: CASSSLAGGPGEQFF. CDR3 sequence (DNA): TGTGCCAGCAGCTCTCTAGCGGGAGGGCCCGGTGAGCAGTTCTTC.

This CDR3 reads CASSQGTGANTGELFF. For the CDR3, the DNA is TGCGCCAGCAGCCAGGGGACTGGAGCGAACACCGGGGAGCTGTTTTTT. The V call is TRBV5-1, the J call TRBJ2-2, with D possibly being TRBD1 or TRBD2 (6 bases each). CDR3 size: 16 residues. Germline CDR1 reads SGHRS; CDR2 reads YFSETQ. Trimming left V 4 bases short and J 0 bases short, with 13 bases between.

This chain joins TRBV11-3 and TRBJ2-5, with a tentative D call TRBD1 (5 bases). The V end was cut by 1 base, the J end by 5 bases, with 14 bases between. Germline-derived CDR1 and CDR2 are SGHNT and YENEEA. The CDR3 loop spans 15 amino acids. The CDR3 loop reads CASSLGARERETQYF. The DNA of the CDR3 is TGTGCCAGCAGCTTAGGGGCCAGGGAAAGGGAGACCCAGTACTTC.

This chain joins TRBV6-5 and TRBJ2-1, with D maybe TRBD1 (5 bases). V lost 7 bases and J lost 9, with 10 bases in between. Looked up from germline, CDR1 is MNHEY and CDR2 is SVGAGI. The CDR3 length is 11 residues. The CDR3 DNA reads as TGTGCCAGCACCCAGGGTCTTGAGCAGTTCTTC. As protein: CASTQGLEQFF.

This chain links TRBV12-5 with TRBJ2-1; no firm D call. This CDR3 region has 12 residues. V dropped 1 base and J dropped 10 bases, with 8 bases sitting between them. Germline V gene data show CDR1 as LGHNT and CDR2 as FRNRAP. The CDR3 loop reads CASGLAFGEQFF. CDR3 bases: TGTGCTAGTGGTTTGGCCTTCGGGGAGCAGTTCTTC.

The V gene is TRBV18, the J gene TRBJ2-7; D may match TRBD1 or TRBD2 (5 bases each). The length of the CDR3 is 14 residues. Trimming cost V 5 bases and J 3 bases, with 14 bases left between them. Germline CDR1 KGHSH, CDR2 LQKENI. CDR3 coding DNA: TGTGCCAGCTCAGCTGGGACGGGGAGCTACGAGCAGTACTTC. Amino acid sequence: CASSAGTGSYEQYF.

The V call is TRBV11-3, the J call TRBJ1-2; no clear D gene. The CDR3 is made up of 14 amino acids. Germline lookup yields CDR1 SGHNT and CDR2 YENEEA. V lost 3 bases and J 11 bases, leaving 19 bases between the germline ends. The CDR3 DNA is TGTGCCAGCAGCTTCGTAACAGAGGCGAATCGGTACACCTTC. Protein sequence: CASSFVTEANRYTF.